This note documents a single T cell receptor (beta chain) sequence. The antigen remains unidentified. The source of the sample is a study of T cell responses to AZD1222 COVID-19 vaccine. The method was immunoSEQ multiplex PCR; TCRdb's version includes in-frame clones alone and lacks a portion of them. Here the sample spans over 100,000 clones, roughly 88% being singletons. Study-wide results and caveats: It was only 6 or 7 AZD1222 recipients who were seropositive at baseline. Donor demographics were predominantly white British with a female majority; clonal diversity may be underestimated. After the peak T cell response, and only then, were repertoires sampled.

This CDR3 is 15 amino acids long. Trimming took off 4 bases at V and 4 bases at J, with 14 bases between the two ends. Germline assignment: CDR1 SGHRS and CDR2 YFSETQ. The sample here was peripheral blood, taken 28 days after the second AZD1222 dose. This TCR was recovered from an adult who received the AZD1222 COVID-19 vaccine. The chain is built from TRBV5-1 and TRBJ1-4; no clear D gene. Here the CDR3 DNA reads TGCGCCAGCAGCCCGATGGACGGATTTAATGAAAAACTGTTTTTT. It yields the protein CASSPMDGFNEKLFF.